The present TCR beta chain was sequenced within a study of intratumoral heterogeneity in liver cancer. Looking at the study overall: In the full cohort of roughly 14 patients, the median age was roughly 64 years and the majority of patients were male. The overall cohort comprised 70 to 75 multiregional samples from about 14 HCC patients, with some 50 tumoral and 20 or so adjacent nontumoral regions. To investigate intratumor heterogeneity, the study integrated RNA-seq, DNA sequencing, TCR-seq and SNP array data drawn from multiple regions of hepatocellular carcinoma specimens.

This clone is categorized as medium-sized (0.01 to 0.1%). The clone's antigen remains unknown. One base away there is no much larger clone; base qualities are not given. Samples labelled H came from distinct, geographically separated regions of the hepatocellular carcinoma nodule. Every patient had early-stage hepatocellular carcinoma and went to surgical resection without receiving any prior therapy. Sampled areas lacked macroscopic evidence of necrosis or hemorrhage. TCR sequencing (ImmunoSeq) was performed on multiple regions from two patients. Frozen resection tissue samples were collected at a distance of at least 1 cm from each other. Genomic DNA was extracted from bulk tissue using the DNeasy blood and tissue kit. Using the immunoSEQ assay, the TCR beta chain CDR3 regions were sequenced from genomic DNA. Rearranged VDJ segments were amplified with primers that anneal to V and J segments. The study's processing was this. The ImmunoSeq Analyzer software was used to compute clonality and richness metrics. To find clones with differing abundance between regions, Fisher's exact test was applied together with a beta-binomial method for extra stringency. Drawn from immuneACCESS, this table holds only the in-frame rearrangements with V and J called that TCRdb kept. Clones are partly lost; checked studies trace under half to an unresolved V gene and leave the rest unexplained. Clonal size and the V and J genes are those of that table, whereas D and trimming came from the DNA. This sample gives roughly 7,000 clones in total; 55% of them show up just once. 11% to 15% of the sample is held by the ten biggest clonotypes.

Here is what the overall study found, with its caveats: RNA-seq-based estimates of regional differences in tumor-infiltrating lymphocyte burden were reportedly confirmed by TCR sequencing. Tumor region a in each sequenced patient had significantly more unique T-cell clonal expansions than region b. The authors noted a relatively low number of patients and under-sampled tumor-infiltrating lymphocyte representation as limitations. Within each sequenced patient, no significant difference in overall T cell clonality was found between tumor regions.

Sequenced here: tumor tissue, sampled before any cancer treatment. The TCR was taken from a man aged 70-80 years with hepatocellular carcinoma.

The CDR3 reads as follows: CASSIRGGHQPQHF. The DNA sequence reads TGTGCCAGTAGTATCCGCGGAGGGCATCAGCCCCAGCATTTT. The sequence is built from TRBV19 and TRBJ1-5; too little of a D gene remains to name it. At the junction V is shortened by 3 bases and J by 5 bases, with 11 bases in between. The CDR3, from cysteine to phenylalanine, totals 14 residues. The read is trimmed to its CDR3 DNA, 42 bases read in frame from base 1. Reading the germline V gene (reference sequence) gives CDR1 LNHDA and CDR2 SQIVND.